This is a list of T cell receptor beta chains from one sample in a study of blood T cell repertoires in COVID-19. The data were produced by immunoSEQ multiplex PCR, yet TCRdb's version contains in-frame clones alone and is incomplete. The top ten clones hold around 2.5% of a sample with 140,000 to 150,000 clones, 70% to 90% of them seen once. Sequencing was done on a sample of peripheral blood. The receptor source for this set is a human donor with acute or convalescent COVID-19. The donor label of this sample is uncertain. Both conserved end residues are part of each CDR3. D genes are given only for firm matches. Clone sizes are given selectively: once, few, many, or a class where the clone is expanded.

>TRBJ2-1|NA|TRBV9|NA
TGTGCCAGCAGCGTAATCGGCTCCTACAATGAGCAGTTCTTC
CASSVIGSYNEQFF
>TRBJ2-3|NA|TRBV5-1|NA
TGCGCCAGCAGGCGGAGGCAGGCCTCCACAGATACGCAGTATTTT
CASRRRQASTDTQYF
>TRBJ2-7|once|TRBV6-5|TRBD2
TGTGCCAGCAGCCCCGGGACTAGGGGGGACGAGCAGTACTTC
CASSPGTRGDEQYF
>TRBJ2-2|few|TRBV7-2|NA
TGTGCCAGCAGCGAGGGCCAGTTGGGCGCCGGGGAGCTGTTTTTT
CASSEGQLGAGELFF
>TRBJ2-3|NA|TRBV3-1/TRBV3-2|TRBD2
TGTGCCAGCAGCCAGGGGACTAGCGGGAGGGGGTTTGCAGATACGCAGTATTTT
CASSQGTSGRGFADTQYF
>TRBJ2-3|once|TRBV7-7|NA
TGTGCTAGCAGCTTAGTCCCGTCCTCAGGGCTTAGCACAGATACGCAGTATTTT
CASSLVPSSGLSTDTQYF
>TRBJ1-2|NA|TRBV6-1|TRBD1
TGTGCCAGCAGTGAGAGACAGGGCCCGATCTATGGCTACACCTTC
CASSERQGPIYGYTF
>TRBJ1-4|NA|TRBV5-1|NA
TGCGCCAGCCGGCAGGGGTCTAATGAAAAACTGTTTTTT
CASRQGSNEKLFF
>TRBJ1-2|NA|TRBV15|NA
TGTGCCACCAGCAGAGGGGCAGGGAACTATGGCTACACCTTC
CATSRGAGNYGYTF
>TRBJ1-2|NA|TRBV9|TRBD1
TGTGCCAGCAGTGATCAAGGGACAGTCTATGGCTACACCTTC
CASSDQGTVYGYTF
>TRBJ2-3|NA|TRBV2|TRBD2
TGTGCCAGCCAGACTGGGCTAGCGGAGTCAGATACGCAGTATTTT
CASQTGLAESDTQYF
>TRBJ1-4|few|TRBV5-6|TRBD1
TGTGCCAGCAGCCGGACAGGGATAAATGAAAAACTGTTTTTT
CASSRTGINEKLFF
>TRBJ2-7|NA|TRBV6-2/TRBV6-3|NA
TGTGCCAGCAGTGAGCTACTAACCTACGAGCAGTACTTC
CASSELLTYEQYF
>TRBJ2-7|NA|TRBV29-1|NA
TGCAGCGTTGGACAAGGGGCCTACGAGCAGTACTTC
CSVGQGAYEQYF
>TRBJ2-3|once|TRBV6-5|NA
TGTGCCAGCAGTTACTCGGGCAGCAACACAGATACGCAGTATTTT
CASSYSGSNTDTQYF
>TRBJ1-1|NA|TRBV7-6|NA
TGTGCCAGCAGCTTATATTGGGTGGGGGCCAGATCCTCCCGGGAAGCTTTCTTT
CASSLYWVGARSSREAFF
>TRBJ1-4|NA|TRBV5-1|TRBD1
TGCGCCAGCAGCACCGGTGGGGGGACAGCAACTAATGAAAAACTGTTTTTT
CASSTGGGTATNEKLFF
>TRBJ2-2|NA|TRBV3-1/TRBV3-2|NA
TGTGCCAGCAGCCAAGGGCAGGTAGTAATCACCGGGGAGCTGTTTTTT
CASSQGQVVITGELFF
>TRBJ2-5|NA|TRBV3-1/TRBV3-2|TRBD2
TGTGCCAGCAGCCAACTAGCGGGAGGGCCCTCGGAGACCCAGTACTTC
CASSQLAGGPSETQYF
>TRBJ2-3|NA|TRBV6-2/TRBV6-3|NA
TGTGCCAGCAGCTGGCAGCGGTCAGATACGCAGTATTTT
CASSWQRSDTQYF
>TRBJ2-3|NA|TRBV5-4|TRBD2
TGTGCCAGCAGCTTGACTAGCGGTAGCACAGATACGCAGTATTTT
CASSLTSGSTDTQYF
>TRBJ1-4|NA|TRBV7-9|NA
TGTGCCAGCAGCTTTACGGGGGAGGAAAAACTGTTTTTT
CASSFTGEEKLFF
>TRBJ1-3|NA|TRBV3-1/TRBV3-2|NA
TGTGCCAGCAGCCAATCGGAGACAGGCCTCTCTGGAAACACCATATATTTT
CASSQSETGLSGNTIYF
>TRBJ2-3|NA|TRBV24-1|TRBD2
TGTGCCACCAGTGACCGACGGACTAGCGGGAGCACAGATACGCAGTATTTT
CATSDRRTSGSTDTQYF
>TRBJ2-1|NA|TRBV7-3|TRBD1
TGTGCCAGCAGCCGCGACAGGGGGTCCTACAATGAGCAGTTCTTC
CASSRDRGSYNEQFF
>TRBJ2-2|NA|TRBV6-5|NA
TGTGCCGCCCGGAATCGGGTTTTCACCGGGGAGCTGTTTTTT
CAARNRVFTGELFF
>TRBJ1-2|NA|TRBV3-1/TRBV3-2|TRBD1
TGTGCCAGCAGCCCTAGGGGTCAGGGGGTTACTAACTATGGCTACACCTTC
CASSPRGQGVTNYGYTF
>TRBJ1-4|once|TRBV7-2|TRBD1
TGTGCCAGCAGCGCCGGGACAGGGAGCAGAAAACTGTTTTTT
CASSAGTGSRKLFF
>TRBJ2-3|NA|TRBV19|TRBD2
TGTGCCAGTGTTAGCGGGGACTTATATACGCAGTATTTT
CASVSGDLYTQYF
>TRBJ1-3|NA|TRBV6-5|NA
TGTGCCAGCATAGCAGCCCACTCTGGAAACACCATATATTTT
CASIAAHSGNTIYF
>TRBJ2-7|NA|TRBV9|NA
TGTGCCAGCAGCGTAGCTTCGGGGTCGTTCTACGAGCAGTACTTC
CASSVASGSFYEQYF
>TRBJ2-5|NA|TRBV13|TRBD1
TGTGCCAGCAGCCCCTTAGGTGGACAGGGGCCCCAAGAGACCCAGTACTTC
CASSPLGGQGPQETQYF
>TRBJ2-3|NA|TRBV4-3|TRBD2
TGCGCCAGCAGCCAAGATTGGTCTAGCGGGAGTTCAGATACGCAGTATTTT
CASSQDWSSGSSDTQYF
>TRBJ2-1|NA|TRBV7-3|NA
TGTGCCAGCAGAGAGGCTAGTGTCAACAATGAGCAGTTCTTC
CASREASVNNEQFF
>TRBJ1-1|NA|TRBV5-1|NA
TGCGCCAGCAGCCCACGACCGACAGGAAGGGACACTGAAGCTTTCTTT
CASSPRPTGRDTEAFF
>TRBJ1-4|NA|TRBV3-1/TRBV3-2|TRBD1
TGTGCCAGCAGCCACATGACAGGGGGGACAACTAATGAAAAACTGTTTTTT
CASSHMTGGTTNEKLFF
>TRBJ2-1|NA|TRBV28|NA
TGTGCCAGCCCCCCCTCGACAGGACCTAATACACCATACAATGAGCAGTTCTTC
CASPPSTGPNTPYNEQFF
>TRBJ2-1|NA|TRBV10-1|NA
TGCGCCAGCAGTGAGTCTCTAGTCAGGGCCCGTGTGGACAATGAGCAGTTCTTC
CASSESLVRARVDNEQFF
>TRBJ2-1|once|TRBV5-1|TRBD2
TGCGCCAGCAGCTTGGGGACTAGTCTTAACGATGAGCAGTTCTTC
CASSLGTSLNDEQFF
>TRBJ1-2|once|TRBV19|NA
TGTGCCAGTAGTATAGATATGACAGAAGTCTATGGCTACACCTTC
CASSIDMTEVYGYTF
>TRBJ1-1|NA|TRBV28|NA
TGTGCCAGCTACCAATCGGCGGGCTACACTGAAGCTTTCTTT
CASYQSAGYTEAFF
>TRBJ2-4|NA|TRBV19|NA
TGTGCCAGTAGCCGCACGGAGGCGTTTAGAAACATTCAGTACTTC
CASSRTEAFRNIQYF
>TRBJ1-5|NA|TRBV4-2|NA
TGTGCCAGCAGCCAAGATAACGGGGGGAGCAATCAGCCCCAGCATTTT
CASSQDNGGSNQPQHF
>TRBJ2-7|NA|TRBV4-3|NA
TGCGCCAGCAGCCAGAGGACAGCAGCCTACGAGCAGTACTTC
CASSQRTAAYEQYF
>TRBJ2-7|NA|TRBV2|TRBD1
TGTGCCAGCACCGTCCCGGGACAGGGGAAATACGAGCAGTACTTC
CASTVPGQGKYEQYF
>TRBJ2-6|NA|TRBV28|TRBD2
TGTGCCAGCAGTTTTCAGGGACTAGGATACTCTGGGGCCAACGTCCTGACTTTC
CASSFQGLGYSGANVLTF